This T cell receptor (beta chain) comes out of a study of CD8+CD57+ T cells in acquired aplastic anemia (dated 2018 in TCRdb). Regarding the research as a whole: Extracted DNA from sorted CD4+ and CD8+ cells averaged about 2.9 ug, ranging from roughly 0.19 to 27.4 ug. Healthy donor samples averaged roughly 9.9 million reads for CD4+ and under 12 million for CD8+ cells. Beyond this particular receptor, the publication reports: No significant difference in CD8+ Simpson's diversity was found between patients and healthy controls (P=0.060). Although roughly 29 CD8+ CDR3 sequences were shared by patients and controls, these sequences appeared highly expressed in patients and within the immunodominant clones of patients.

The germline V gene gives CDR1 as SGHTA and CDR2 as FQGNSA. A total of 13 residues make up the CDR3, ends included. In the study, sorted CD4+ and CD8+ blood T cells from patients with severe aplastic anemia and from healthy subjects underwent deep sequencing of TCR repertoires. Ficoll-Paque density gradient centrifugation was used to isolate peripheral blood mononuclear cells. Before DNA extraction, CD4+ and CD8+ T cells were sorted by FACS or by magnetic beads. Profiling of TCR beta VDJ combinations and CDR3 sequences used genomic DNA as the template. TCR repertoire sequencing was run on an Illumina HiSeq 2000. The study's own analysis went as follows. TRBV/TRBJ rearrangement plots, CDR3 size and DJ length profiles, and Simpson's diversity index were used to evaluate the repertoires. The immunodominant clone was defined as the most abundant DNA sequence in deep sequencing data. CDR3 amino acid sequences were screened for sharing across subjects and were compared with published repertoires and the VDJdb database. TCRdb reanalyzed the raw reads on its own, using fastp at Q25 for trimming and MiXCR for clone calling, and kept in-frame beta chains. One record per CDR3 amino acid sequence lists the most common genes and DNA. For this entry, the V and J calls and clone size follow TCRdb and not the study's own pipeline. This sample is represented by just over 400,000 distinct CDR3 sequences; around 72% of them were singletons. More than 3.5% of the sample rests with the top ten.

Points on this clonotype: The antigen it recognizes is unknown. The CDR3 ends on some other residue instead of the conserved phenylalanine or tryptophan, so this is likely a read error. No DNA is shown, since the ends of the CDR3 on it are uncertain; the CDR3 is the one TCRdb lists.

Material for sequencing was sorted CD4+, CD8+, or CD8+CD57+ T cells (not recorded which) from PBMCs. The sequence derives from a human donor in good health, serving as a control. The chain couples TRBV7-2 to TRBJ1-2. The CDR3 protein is CASSLGTVWHRYA.